This TCR beta chain appears in the sequencing data of a study of T cells after yellow fever vaccination. General observations from the study: Abundant clonotypes from the bulk population could have been carried over as contaminants into FACS-sorted repertoires.

To note about this clonotype: Antigen specificity is unknown.

In TCRdb, the 5' RACE reads were re-called with MiXCR into one record per CDR3 protein. The table lists some 220,000 distinct CDR3 sequences, roughly 3.3% of them singletons. Trimming cost V 6 bases and J 1 base, with 12 bases left between them. Per germline, CDR1 MGHRA and CDR2 YSYEKL. This CDR3 has 14 amino acids. The sample in question was CD4+ T cells sorted from PBMCs, obtained 10 days after the yellow fever booster vaccination. The sequence derives from a man aged 18 to 29 who received the YFV17D yellow fever vaccine. V gene TRBV4-1 combines with J gene TRBJ1-1, with D unclear. DNA of the CDR3: TGCGCCAGCAGGGGCCCGCTTCGGAACACTGAAGCTTTCTTT. This sequence encodes CASRGPLRNTEAFF.